The rows below give T cell receptor beta chains drawn from one sample of a study of blood T cell repertoires in COVID-19. TCRdb's table, derived via immunoSEQ multiplex PCR, lists solely in-frame clones and lacks some. This table holds around 100,000 clones, roughly 90% found once. The specimen sequenced was peripheral blood. The receptors were sampled from a human donor with active COVID-19. The donor label of this sample is uncertain. CDR3s include the opening cysteine and the closing phenylalanine or tryptophan.

>TRBV19|13
CASSSARGEKLFF
>TRBV2|15
CASKVRSGSTDTQYF
>TRBV5-8|13
CASSTGRNQPQHF
>TRBV5-1|15
CASSLEFTGGYGYTF
>TRBV6-1|16
CASSEFAGSTNYGYTF
>TRBV3-1/TRBV3-2|15
CASSQEQGPNQPQHF
>TRBV21-1|16
CASNGAWTVMNTEAFF
>TRBV4-3|14
CASSQDGRDTEAFF
>TRBV3-1/TRBV3-2|15
CASSQGRSSGNTIYF
>TRBV5-1|15
CASSLNSPLIDTQYF
>TRBV6-2/TRBV6-3|14
CASSYQTSTDTQYF
>TRBV5-1|16
CASSPTSDRLNTEAFF
>TRBV3-1/TRBV3-2|12
CASSQGGSEAFF
>TRBV27|17
CASSYHRLASGANVLTF
>TRBV5-4|13
CASSLQGPYGYTF
>TRBV27|12
CASSFDSNEQFF
>TRBV7-9|16
CASSSSPGQGANEQFF
>TRBV7-2|16
CASSPGGQGGAGELFF
>TRBV2|12
CASTHAELRLFF
>TRBV6-5|14
CASSLQGTNTEAFF
>TRBV4-2|13
CASSQGEKETQYF
>TRBV18|15
CASSPLIDRGTEAFF
>TRBV4-2|16
CASSQDLAGGNNEQFF
>TRBV9|13
CASSVGGGNEQFF
>TRBV3-1/TRBV3-2|15
CASSQYSGNRNTIYF
>TRBV23-1|16
CASSIRDRGLGNTIYF
>TRBV11-2|13
CASSLSATYEQYF
>TRBV18|16
CASSPLAGLGTDTQYF
>TRBV6-6|17
CASSPQEAFFSGNTIYF
>TRBV2|16
CASRTYSGGAGETQYF
>TRBV6-1|18
CASSEVAQGRIELDTQYF